This passage covers 10 T cell receptor beta chains from one sample sequenced in a study of blood T cell repertoires in COVID-19. Here immunoSEQ multiplex PCR was the method, and the copy in TCRdb shows in-frame clones only, minus some. Among fewer than 500,000 clones, approximately 90% were seen once, and the ten largest hold approximately 4.5%. Sequences were obtained from peripheral blood. The origin of the receptors is a young woman with acute or convalescent COVID-19.

V gene TRBV5-1 combines with J gene TRBJ1-4; TRBD1 matches at 7 bases. Germline V gene lookup returns CDR1 SGHRS and CDR2 YFSETQ. The CDR3 is 15 residues long. V gave up 0 bases and J gave up 7 bases; unmatched junction bases: 6. The CDR3 sequence: CASSLGDRASEKLFF. The DNA of the CDR3 is TGCGCCAGCAGCTTGGGCGACAGGGCGAGTGAAAAACTGTTTTTT.

This clone is a singleton in its sample. The V call is TRBV29-1, the J call TRBJ2-7; 8 nucleotides line up with TRBD1. The trim removed 1 base at V and 2 bases at J, leaving 7 bases unmatched. The length of the CDR3 is 15 residues. Germline CDR1 and CDR2: SQVTM and ANQGSEA. CDR3 in DNA: TGCAGCGTTGAAGCCCCCGGGACAGGTACCTACGAGCAGTACTTC. Its translation: CSVEAPGTGTYEQYF.

The genes are TRBV7-2 and TRBJ2-2; TRBD1 aligns across 10 bases. With 5 bases clipped from V and 7 bases from J, the junction kept 10 bases outside the gene matches. CDR1 is SGHTA, CDR2 FQGNSA, per germline. This CDR3 is built from 16 residues. CDR3 in amino acids: CASSEDRGRLIGELFF. In DNA, the CDR3 is TGTGCCAGCAGCGAAGACAGGGGGCGCTTAATCGGGGAGCTGTTTTTT. The full variable domain, in which reference TRBV7-2 and TRBJ2-2 provide the parts outside the CDR3, is GAGVSQSPSNKVTEKGKDVELRCDPISGHTALYWYRQSLGQGLEFLIYFQGNSAPDKSGLPSDRFSAERTGGSVSTLTIQRTQQEDSAVYLCASSEDRGRLIGELFFGEGSRLTVL.

The CDR3 protein is CASSLAQRGVGTDTQYF. Written as DNA, the CDR3 is TGTGCCAGCAGCTTAGCCCAGCGGGGGGTCGGCACAGATACGCAGTATTTT. The chain links TRBV7-6 to TRBJ2-3, with TRBD2 matching over 9 bases. The germline gives CDR1 SGHVS, CDR2 FNYEAQ. The CDR3 consists of 17 residues. V shed 0 bases and J 1 base; nucleotides not matched to a gene: 5.

The chain carries TRBV2 and TRBJ1-2; D is unresolved. This CDR3 region has 10 residues. V was pared by 8 bases and J by 8 bases, with 9 bases between. CDR1 SNHLY and CDR2 FYNNEI come from the germline V gene. CDR3 amino acids: CASFEGGYTF. The CDR3 DNA is TGTGCCAGCTTCGAGGGCGGCTACACCTTC.

The genes are TRBV23-1 and TRBJ1-6; maybe TRBD1 (6 bases). TRBV23-1 counts as an open reading frame of uncertain function. CDR3 length equals 18 residues. With 7 bases removed from V and 4 bases from J, the gap between germline ends came to 23 bases. In DNA, the CDR3 is TGCGCCAGCATCTCCTCCCATGGACAGCCGGATTATAATTCACCCCTCCACTTT. The encoded protein is CASISSHGQPDYNSPLHF.

This clone was detected a few times. The chain is built from TRBV30 and TRBJ2-7, with D tentatively TRBD1 (6 bases). The length of the CDR3 is 15 residues. Between the trimmed V and J ends, which lost 1 base and 3 bases, there was a span of 16 bases. Germline CDR1 GTSNPN, CDR2 SVGIG (reference sequence). The chain's CDR3 is CAWSATGFLVYEQYF. DNA for the CDR3: TGTGCCTGGAGTGCAACAGGGTTTCTTGTCTACGAGCAGTACTTC.

The V call is TRBV6-5, the J call TRBJ2-7; TRBD1 aligns across 7 bases. Germline CDR1 is MNHEY and CDR2 is SVGAGI. The CDR3 contains 14 residues. The J segment lost 9 bases and the V segment lost 7 bases, leaving 15 bases of the junction unmatched. In nucleotides, the CDR3 is TGTGCCAGCAACTCCGACAGGGCGACTGCTGCGCAGTACTTC. Translating it yields CASNSDRATAAQYF.

CDR3: CASGLVYLGGSGSTDTQYF. CDR3 in DNA: TGTGCTAGTGGTTTGGTTTATCTCGGGGGTAGCGGGAGTACAGATACGCAGTATTTT. The rearrangement links TRBV12-5 to TRBJ2-3; 9 bases map to TRBD2. Germline lookup yields CDR1 LGHNT and CDR2 FRNRAP. CDR3 length equals 19 residues. The V gene end was trimmed by 0 bases and the J gene end by 3 bases; junction bases not matched to a gene: 13.

The rearrangement uses TRBV5-4 and TRBJ2-7; D unresolved. This CDR3 region has 16 residues. Germline CDR1 is SGHNT and CDR2 is YYREEE (reference sequence). V gave up 4 bases and J gave up 0 bases, with 17 bases separating them. Written as DNA, the CDR3 is TGTGCCAGCAGCCAAGGCGGCCCCTCTTCCTCCTACGAGCAGTACTTC. Translating it yields CASSQGGPSSSYEQYF.